The rows below give T cell receptor beta chains drawn from one sample of a study of Ad26.COV2.S vaccination and SARS-CoV-2 variants. Profiling relied on immunoSEQ multiplex PCR, and the TCRdb table lists in-frame clones only, not all of them. The table shows more than 300,000 clones, with around 84% occurring only once. The source was peripheral blood, collected in a trial of Ad26.COV2.S vaccine versus placebo. These TCRs come from a person between 18 and 60 years old who received the Ad26.COV2.S COVID-19 vaccine or a placebo. CDR3s include the opening cysteine and the closing phenylalanine or tryptophan. A D gene is named only where the DNA matches it firmly. Not all rows give a size; the values are once, few, many and, for expanded clones, a class.

CDR3nt: TGTGCCAGCAGCTGGAGGGTTCGACAGCCCCAGCATTTT
CDR3aa: CASSWRVRQPQHF
j_gene: TRBJ1-5
len: 13
v_gene: TRBV7-2
abundance: -
d_gene: -

CDR3nt: TGTGCCAGCAGTGACGGGACAGGACTTTACAATGAGCAGTTCTTC
CDR3aa: CASSDGTGLYNEQFF
j_gene: TRBJ2-1
len: 15
v_gene: TRBV6-2/TRBV6-3
abundance: -
d_gene: TRBD1

CDR3nt: TGTGCCACCAGCAGAGATCCGGGGGCTAATCAGCCCCAGCATTTT
CDR3aa: CATSRDPGANQPQHF
j_gene: TRBJ1-5
len: 15
v_gene: TRBV15
abundance: once
d_gene: -

CDR3nt: TGTGCCAGCAGTGAAGCGACCAAAGCTAACTATGGCTACACCTTC
CDR3aa: CASSEATKANYGYTF
j_gene: TRBJ1-2
len: 15
v_gene: TRBV2
abundance: -
d_gene: -

CDR3nt: TGTGCCAGCAGCCAGGGACAGGGGGTGACTGAAGCTTTCTTT
CDR3aa: CASSQGQGVTEAFF
j_gene: TRBJ1-1
len: 14
v_gene: TRBV3-1/TRBV3-2
abundance: -
d_gene: TRBD1

CDR3nt: TGTGCCAGTAGTATAGCCTTCAGACAGGGAATGTCGTATAGCAATCAGCCCCAGCATTTT
CDR3aa: CASSIAFRQGMSYSNQPQHF
j_gene: TRBJ1-5
len: 20
v_gene: TRBV19
abundance: -
d_gene: TRBD1

CDR3nt: TGTGCCAGCTCACCAGGGGAGTTATTCACAGATACGCAGTATTTT
CDR3aa: CASSPGELFTDTQYF
j_gene: TRBJ2-3
len: 15
v_gene: TRBV18
abundance: once
d_gene: -

CDR3nt: TGCGCCAGCAGCCAAGACCTTGGGACTGAAGCTTTCTTT
CDR3aa: CASSQDLGTEAFF
j_gene: TRBJ1-1
len: 13
v_gene: TRBV4-3
abundance: -
d_gene: -

CDR3nt: TGCAGCGTTGATAACGGGGGTGTCCACAATGAGCAGTTCTTC
CDR3aa: CSVDNGGVHNEQFF
j_gene: TRBJ2-1
len: 14
v_gene: TRBV29-1
abundance: -
d_gene: -

CDR3nt: TGTGCCAGTAGTACTCTCCAGGAAGATACGCAGTATTTT
CDR3aa: CASSTLQEDTQYF
j_gene: TRBJ2-3
len: 13
v_gene: TRBV19
abundance: -
d_gene: -

CDR3nt: TGCGCCAGCAGCGTGACAGGGATGAACACTGAAGCTTTCTTT
CDR3aa: CASSVTGMNTEAFF
j_gene: TRBJ1-1
len: 14
v_gene: TRBV5-1
abundance: once
d_gene: TRBD1

CDR3nt: TGTGCCAGCAGTTATCAGGGGGAAGACAATGAGCAGTTCTTC
CDR3aa: CASSYQGEDNEQFF
j_gene: TRBJ2-1
len: 14
v_gene: TRBV6-6
abundance: -
d_gene: TRBD1

CDR3nt: TGTGCCAGCAGCTTAACAATGGCCAAAAACATTCAGTACTTC
CDR3aa: CASSLTMAKNIQYF
j_gene: TRBJ2-4
len: 14
v_gene: TRBV7-2
abundance: -
d_gene: -

CDR3nt: TGTGCCAGCAGCGGCGGGACTAGTGGTACGGACGAGCAGTACTTC
CDR3aa: CASSGGTSGTDEQYF
j_gene: TRBJ2-7
len: 15
v_gene: TRBV7-9
abundance: -
d_gene: TRBD2

CDR3nt: TGTGCCACCAGTGATTCCCCAGGGGCCGGGGAGCTGTTTTTT
CDR3aa: CATSDSPGAGELFF
j_gene: TRBJ2-2
len: 14
v_gene: TRBV24-1
abundance: -
d_gene: -

CDR3nt: TGTGCCAGCAGCTTTACTAGCGGGGGGGCCTCCTACGAGCAGTACTTC
CDR3aa: CASSFTSGGASYEQYF
j_gene: TRBJ2-7
len: 16
v_gene: TRBV11-2
abundance: -
d_gene: TRBD2

CDR3nt: TGTGCCAGCAGACTACGAAACACCGGGGAGCTGTTTTTT
CDR3aa: CASRLRNTGELFF
j_gene: TRBJ2-2
len: 13
v_gene: TRBV7-9
abundance: -
d_gene: -

CDR3nt: TGTGCCAGCAGCGGAACAAACAATGAGCAGTTCTTC
CDR3aa: CASSGTNNEQFF
j_gene: TRBJ2-1
len: 12
v_gene: TRBV9
abundance: -
d_gene: -

CDR3nt: TGCGCCAGCAGCCAAGAACCCTTACAGGAGTACACTGAAGCTTTCTTT
CDR3aa: CASSQEPLQEYTEAFF
j_gene: TRBJ1-1
len: 16
v_gene: TRBV4-1
abundance: -
d_gene: -

CDR3nt: TGTGCCAGCTCCTCCCTGCAGGGCGGCTACGAGCAGTACTTC
CDR3aa: CASSSLQGGYEQYF
j_gene: TRBJ2-7
len: 14
v_gene: TRBV18
abundance: -
d_gene: -

CDR3nt: TGTGCCAGCAGTTCCCCGGGGGGGCGCCGGGCTTTCTTT
CDR3aa: CASSSPGGRRAFF
j_gene: TRBJ1-1
len: 13
v_gene: TRBV6-5
abundance: -
d_gene: -

CDR3nt: TGTGCCACCAGTGGGGCTACCGCCACAGATACGCAGTATTTT
CDR3aa: CATSGATATDTQYF
j_gene: TRBJ2-3
len: 14
v_gene: TRBV24-1
abundance: -
d_gene: -

CDR3nt: TGTGCCAGCAGCGACCAGACAGGGGGCGGGGACGAGCAGTACTTC
CDR3aa: CASSDQTGGGDEQYF
j_gene: TRBJ2-7
len: 15
v_gene: TRBV9
abundance: -
d_gene: TRBD1

CDR3nt: TGCGCCAGCAGCCCCAGGGGGGGGGAGAACACTGAAGCTTTCTTT
CDR3aa: CASSPRGGENTEAFF
j_gene: TRBJ1-1
len: 15
v_gene: TRBV4-1
abundance: -
d_gene: TRBD1

CDR3nt: TGTGCCAGCAGCCCACCCAAGATGACAGGTATTGCACAGTACTTC
CDR3aa: CASSPPKMTGIAQYF
j_gene: TRBJ2-7
len: 15
v_gene: TRBV5-5
abundance: -
d_gene: -

CDR3nt: TGCAGCGTGGGGGAGTGGGGGACCACCGGGGAGCTGTTTTTT
CDR3aa: CSVGEWGTTGELFF
j_gene: TRBJ2-2
len: 14
v_gene: TRBV29-1
abundance: -
d_gene: -

CDR3nt: TGCAGCGTTGTAAAGGCCGCAAAGAACACTGAAGCTTTCTTT
CDR3aa: CSVVKAAKNTEAFF
j_gene: TRBJ1-1
len: 14
v_gene: TRBV29-1
abundance: -
d_gene: -

CDR3nt: TGCGCCAGCAGCCCAGGACCGACGAATGAAAAACTGTTTTTT
CDR3aa: CASSPGPTNEKLFF
j_gene: TRBJ1-4
len: 14
v_gene: TRBV4-3
abundance: -
d_gene: -

CDR3nt: TGTGCCTGGAGTGCCGGGACAATGGGCTACACCTTC
CDR3aa: CAWSAGTMGYTF
j_gene: TRBJ1-2
len: 12
v_gene: TRBV30
abundance: -
d_gene: -

CDR3nt: TGTGCCATCAGTGAGTCGACTCTCCGGGGGGTCTACGAGCAGTACTTC
CDR3aa: CAISESTLRGVYEQYF
j_gene: TRBJ2-7
len: 16
v_gene: TRBV10-3
abundance: -
d_gene: TRBD2

CDR3nt: TGTGCCAGCAGTGAAGGAACCAAGGGGGCGCTTGAAAAACTGTTTTTT
CDR3aa: CASSEGTKGALEKLFF
j_gene: TRBJ1-4
len: 16
v_gene: TRBV2
abundance: -
d_gene: TRBD1

CDR3nt: TGTGCCAGCAGTCGACAGGGTGACTATGGCTACACCTTC
CDR3aa: CASSRQGDYGYTF
j_gene: TRBJ1-2
len: 13
v_gene: TRBV6-5
abundance: -
d_gene: TRBD1

CDR3nt: TGTGCCAGCTCACCTGGACAGGGGGTTGTTTCACCCCTCCACTTT
CDR3aa: CASSPGQGVVSPLHF
j_gene: TRBJ1-6
len: 15
v_gene: TRBV18
abundance: -
d_gene: TRBD1

CDR3nt: TGCGCCAGCAGCTTTATAGGCAATCAGCCCCAGCATTTT
CDR3aa: CASSFIGNQPQHF
j_gene: TRBJ1-5
len: 13
v_gene: TRBV5-1
abundance: -
d_gene: -

CDR3nt: TGTGCCAGCAGTTATAGGGGGCGCGGAGGCTACACCTTC
CDR3aa: CASSYRGRGGYTF
j_gene: TRBJ1-2
len: 13
v_gene: TRBV6-5
abundance: -
d_gene: TRBD1

CDR3nt: TGTGCCAGTAGTAGTTTATTGGGGGATGAAGCTTTCTTT
CDR3aa: CASSSLLGDEAFF
j_gene: TRBJ1-1
len: 13
v_gene: TRBV19
abundance: -
d_gene: -

CDR3nt: TGCGCCAGCAGTGAGGCAGGTCCCTACGAGCAGTACTTC
CDR3aa: CASSEAGPYEQYF
j_gene: TRBJ2-7
len: 13
v_gene: TRBV10-1
abundance: -
d_gene: -

CDR3nt: TGTGCCAGTAGTATGGACGGAAACTATGGCTACACCTTC
CDR3aa: CASSMDGNYGYTF
j_gene: TRBJ1-2
len: 13
v_gene: TRBV19
abundance: -
d_gene: -

CDR3nt: TGTGCCAGCAGCGTAGACGGGGGGGCTACAGATACGCAGTATTTT
CDR3aa: CASSVDGGATDTQYF
j_gene: TRBJ2-3
len: 15
v_gene: TRBV9
abundance: -
d_gene: TRBD2

CDR3nt: TGTGCCAGCAGCGTTAGCAGAGCTCTTGGTGGCTACACCTTC
CDR3aa: CASSVSRALGGYTF
j_gene: TRBJ1-2
len: 14
v_gene: TRBV9
abundance: -
d_gene: -

CDR3nt: TGTGCCAGCAGCTTTGGAGCGGGGGTGAGGGACGAGCAGTACTTC
CDR3aa: CASSFGAGVRDEQYF
j_gene: TRBJ2-7
len: 15
v_gene: TRBV5-6
abundance: -
d_gene: TRBD2

CDR3nt: TGTGCCACCAGTGGCCCAGACAGGGTGTGTTCACCCCTCCACTTT
CDR3aa: CATSGPDRVCSPLHF
j_gene: TRBJ1-6
len: 15
v_gene: TRBV24-1
abundance: -
d_gene: TRBD1

CDR3nt: TGTGCCAGCAGCTTAACAGGAAGCCGTAGCTATGGCTACACCTTC
CDR3aa: CASSLTGSRSYGYTF
j_gene: TRBJ1-2
len: 15
v_gene: TRBV5-8
abundance: -
d_gene: -

CDR3nt: TGTGCCAGCAGCTTCCCCGGGGCTGGAAACACCATATATTTT
CDR3aa: CASSFPGAGNTIYF
j_gene: TRBJ1-3
len: 14
v_gene: TRBV5-6
abundance: -
d_gene: -

CDR3nt: TGTGCCATCAGTGAGCCCCGACCAGATACGCAGTATTTT
CDR3aa: CAISEPRPDTQYF
j_gene: TRBJ2-3
len: 13
v_gene: TRBV10-3
abundance: -
d_gene: -

CDR3nt: TGTGCCAGCAGTTGCCCGGGGCTAGTGGTGCCTGGGGAGCTGTTTTTT
CDR3aa: CASSCPGLVVPGELFF
j_gene: TRBJ2-2
len: 16
v_gene: TRBV6-9
abundance: -
d_gene: -

CDR3nt: TGTGCCAGCAATAGAAGAGGGGGCGACACTGAAGCTTTCTTT
CDR3aa: CASNRRGGDTEAFF
j_gene: TRBJ1-1
len: 14
v_gene: TRBV2
abundance: -
d_gene: TRBD1

CDR3nt: TGTGCTAGTGGTTTGGTACCATTAATCCACGAGCAGTACTTC
CDR3aa: CASGLVPLIHEQYF
j_gene: TRBJ2-7
len: 14
v_gene: TRBV12-5
abundance: -
d_gene: -

CDR3nt: TGCGCCAGCAGCCAAACCCTGGCCCGGGAGGGAGTCGGCTACACCTTC
CDR3aa: CASSQTLAREGVGYTF
j_gene: TRBJ1-2
len: 16
v_gene: TRBV4-1
abundance: -
d_gene: -